A selection of T cell receptor beta chains follows, all from one sample in a study of blood T cell repertoires in COVID-19. Assay: immunoSEQ multiplex PCR; the TCRdb copy retains only in-frame clones and omits some. Seen here are 200,000 or so clones, around 86% observed once, and the top ten hold 6.5%. Sequences were obtained from peripheral blood. Receptors originate from a man in his 60s who had recovered from COVID-19. Each CDR3 is given with its conserved first and last residue. Fields, in order: D gene, clone size, J gene, V gene, CDR3 protein, CDR3 DNA. A D gene is named only where the DNA matches it firmly. Clone size is shown for a subset of rows, as once, few, many or a class of expanded clone.

>NA|NA|TRBJ2-5|TRBV7-9
CASSLRSTYQETQYF
TGTGCCAGCAGCTTAAGGTCGACATACCAAGAGACCCAGTACTTC
>TRBD1|once|TRBJ1-2|TRBV10-3
CAISDRDRSSYGYTF
TGTGCCATCAGTGACCGGGACAGGTCTTCTTATGGCTACACCTTC
>NA|once|TRBJ2-7|TRBV7-3
CASSRGRHNPYEQYF
TGTGCCAGCAGCCGTGGGAGGCACAACCCCTACGAGCAGTACTTC
>TRBD1|once|TRBJ2-7|TRBV2
CASSVERDRGHEQYF
TGTGCCAGCAGTGTCGAAAGGGACAGGGGCCACGAGCAGTACTTC
>TRBD2|once|TRBJ2-5|TRBV5-1
CASSLVLAEETQYF
TGCGCCAGCAGCTTGGTACTAGCGGAGGAGACCCAGTACTTC
>TRBD1|once|TRBJ1-2|TRBV12-3/TRBV12-4
CASSRDRTYGYTF
TGTGCCAGCAGCAGGGACAGGACCTATGGCTACACCTTC
>NA|NA|TRBJ2-2|TRBV30
CAWSSPLAGSRNTGELFF
TGTGCCTGGAGCTCCCCGCTGGCGGGATCTAGGAACACCGGGGAGCTGTTTTTT
>NA|NA|TRBJ1-2|TRBV5-1
CASSETRDIGYTF
TGCGCCAGCAGCGAGACCAGGGATATTGGCTACACCTTC
>NA|NA|TRBJ2-3|TRBV7-9
CASSPVTDTQYF
TGTGCCAGCAGTCCAGTTACAGATACGCAGTATTTT
>NA|NA|TRBJ2-4|TRBV19
CASSTTGTKNIQYF
TGTGCCAGTAGTACCACAGGGACCAAAAACATTCAGTACTTC
>NA|NA|TRBJ2-3|TRBV5-4
CASSLKGADTQYF
TGTGCCAGCAGCTTAAAAGGGGCCGATACGCAGTATTTT
>NA|NA|TRBJ2-7|TRBV6-5
CASSYSRMQGSYEQYF
TGTGCCAGCAGTTACTCACGGATGCAGGGTTCCTACGAGCAGTACTTC
>TRBD1|NA|TRBJ2-2|TRBV6-1
CASSATGTGSPGELFF
TGTGCCAGCAGTGCCACCGGGACAGGGTCCCCCGGGGAGCTGTTTTTT
>TRBD1|NA|TRBJ2-2|TRBV7-7
CASSPGQGNTGELFF
TGTGCCAGCAGCCCAGGACAGGGTAACACCGGGGAGCTGTTTTTT
>NA|NA|TRBJ2-2|TRBV1
CTSSQVSLAAPNGELFF
TGCACCAGCAGCCAAGTGTCACTAGCGGCCCCAAACGGGGAGCTGTTTTTT
>NA|NA|TRBJ2-3|TRBV9
CASSVGGVFTDTQYF
TGTGCCAGCAGCGTAGGGGGGGTGTTCACAGATACGCAGTATTTT
>NA|NA|TRBJ2-7|TRBV5-6
CASTTQGSYEQYF
TGTGCCAGCACGACGCAGGGCTCCTACGAGCAGTACTTC
>TRBD1|NA|TRBJ2-7|TRBV7-2
CASSYLAGTGVREQYF
TGTGCCAGCAGCTACCTCGCCGGGACAGGGGTCAGAGAGCAGTACTTC